These 15 T cell receptor beta chains were sequenced from one sample in a study of OX40 agonist ivuxolimab in advanced cancers. The data were produced by immunoSEQ multiplex PCR, yet TCRdb's version contains in-frame clones alone and is incomplete. Here the sample spans 55,000 to 80,000 clones, 87% being singletons. Specimen: CD4+ or CD8+ T cells sorted from blood, collected in a trial of the OX40 agonist ivuxolimab. Source of these receptors: an adult with an advanced solid tumor such as melanoma, head and neck, liver or kidney cancer.

This chain connects TRBV2 to TRBJ1-5, with a tentative D call TRBD1 (5 bases). The V gene lost 5 bases and the J gene lost 3 bases, with 17 bases spanning the gap. CDR1 is SNHLY, CDR2 FYNNEI, per germline. The CDR3 has 16 amino acids. The CDR3 DNA is TGTGCCAGCAGTCCTACCTTCGGGGCGGCCAATCAGCCCCAGCATTTT. Amino acids: CASSPTFGAANQPQHF.

This rearrangement joins TRBV19 to TRBJ1-1; perhaps TRBD1 as D (6 bases). This CDR3 comprises 16 residues. V gave up 1 base and J gave up 4 bases, with 16 bases separating them. Germline lookup yields CDR1 LNHDA and CDR2 SQIVND (reference sequence). The CDR3 nucleotides read TGTGCCAGTAGTATAGTCAGGGGCCGGGACCGCACTGAAGCTTTCTTT. Residues: CASSIVRGRDRTEAFF.

V usage is TRBV6-5 and J usage is TRBJ1-3; D uncertain. The CDR3 totals 15 residues. Germline lookup yields CDR1 MNHEY and CDR2 SVGAGI. V was clipped by 2 bases and J by 0 bases, with 8 bases between them. The CDR3 here is CASSYKAYSGNTIYF. DNA for the CDR3: TGTGCCAGCAGTTACAAGGCCTACTCTGGAAACACCATATATTTT.

V and J are TRBV5-6 and TRBJ2-5, with D possibly TRBD2 on 6 matching bases. The V end was cut by 0 bases, the J end by 0 bases, with 15 bases between. The CDR3 is 17 amino acids. CDR1 SGHDT and CDR2 YYEEEE come from the germline V gene. In DNA, the CDR3 is TGTGCCAGCAGCTTGGTCGGAGGGGCGGCGTACCAAGAGACCCAGTACTTC. The encoded protein is CASSLVGGAAYQETQYF.

This clone occurred once. The rearrangement uses TRBV10-2 and TRBJ2-1; maybe TRBD1 (6 bases). Per germline, CDR1 WSHSY and CDR2 SAAADI. CDR3 length: 13 residues. V was pared by 6 bases and J by 4 bases, with 10 bases between. DNA of the CDR3: TGCGCCAGCAGGGGGGCTTTATACAATGAGCAGTTCTTC. Amino acids: CASRGALYNEQFF.

The chain recombines TRBV18 with TRBJ2-7; TRBD2 aligns across 11 bases. In germline, CDR1 is KGHSH, CDR2 LQKENI. This CDR3 is built from 15 residues. After removal of 0 bases from V and 4 bases from J, the junction contained 2 bases not matched to a gene. The CDR3 sequence is CASSPPSSGRYEQYF. As DNA, the CDR3 is TGTGCCAGCTCACCACCCTCTAGCGGGAGGTACGAGCAGTACTTC.

The chain has TRBV10-2 and TRBJ2-1, with D maybe TRBD1 (5 bases). Trimming took off 2 bases at V and 13 bases at J, with 9 bases between the two ends. The germline CDR1 and CDR2 sequences are WSHSY and SAAADI. The CDR3 spans 11 residues. CDR3 loop: CASSEVQGQFF. CDR3 in DNA: TGCGCCAGCAGTGAGGTGCAGGGTCAGTTCTTC.

The table lists this clone with a count of one. The chain is built from TRBV6-5 and TRBJ2-7; TRBD1 matches at 7 bases. Germline loops: CDR1 MNHEY, CDR2 SVGAGI. V lost 5 bases and J lost 4; bases outside the gene matches: 5. The CDR3 spans 13 residues. CDR3 sequence reads: CASSANRGYEQYF. The CDR3 region has the DNA TGTGCCAGCAGTGCAAACAGGGGTTACGAGCAGTACTTC.

This rearrangement joins TRBV9 to TRBJ2-3; a possible D gene is TRBD1 (5 bases). V shed 3 bases and J shed 3 bases, with 20 bases lying between them. The V gene's germline CDR1 is SGDLS and CDR2 YYNGEE. There are 17 residues in the CDR3. This CDR3 is CASSETPGSRGTDTQYF. CDR3 bases: TGTGCCAGCAGCGAGACCCCAGGGTCAAGGGGAACAGATACGCAGTATTTT.

V and J are TRBV5-6 and TRBJ2-5; 9 nucleotides agree with TRBD1. This CDR3 contains 16 residues. V trimming: 3 bases; J trimming: 5 bases; junction bases outside the gene matches: 11. Germline CDR1 SGHDT, CDR2 YYEEEE. As DNA, the CDR3 is TGTGCCAGCAGCTACGGACAGGGGTGGTTTAGGGAGACCCAGTACTTC. Translation: CASSYGQGWFRETQYF.

This clone was seen only a few times. This chain connects TRBV30 to TRBJ1-1; TRBD1 is a possible D gene (5 bases). This CDR3 is 12 amino acids long. The V gene lost 5 bases and the J gene lost 3 bases, with 10 bases spanning the gap. Germline V gives CDR1 GTSNPN, CDR2 SVGIG (reference sequence). CDR3 sequence: CAWCQGDTEAFF. In DNA, the CDR3 is TGTGCCTGGTGTCAGGGCGACACTGAAGCTTTCTTT.

Judged by abundance, this clone is medium-sized (0.01 to 0.1%). The rearrangement uses TRBV6-6 and TRBJ1-3; D is unclear. This CDR3 is 13 amino acids long. V was shortened by 5 bases and J by 0 bases, with 5 bases between the two germline ends. Germline V gives CDR1 MNHNY, CDR2 SVGAGI (reference sequence). CDR3 sequence (DNA): TGTGCCAGCAGTCTCCTCTCTGGAAACACCATATATTTT. Translating it yields CASSLLSGNTIYF.

The genes are TRBV2 and TRBJ2-2; 9 nucleotides line up with TRBD1. Germline V lookup: CDR1 SNHLY, CDR2 FYNNEI. There are 16 residues in the CDR3. Trimming took 6 bases from V and 7 from J; bases not matched to a gene: 12. The CDR3 region is CASSGTGSRSVGELFF. The CDR3 DNA sequence: TGTGCCAGCAGCGGGACAGGGTCTCGTTCGGTCGGGGAGCTGTTTTTT.

The chain combines TRBV6-6 with TRBJ1-3; D not certain. Germline CDR1 MNHNY, CDR2 SVGAGI (reference sequence). This CDR3 spans 15 amino acids. V was pared by 2 bases and J by 0 bases, with 8 bases between. CDR3 DNA sequence: TGTGCCAGCAGTTACAGGCAGCTCTCTGGAAACACCATATATTTT. Protein: CASSYRQLSGNTIYF.

The J gene is TRBJ1-2, the V gene TRBV6-5; 7 nucleotides align to TRBD1. V dropped 7 bases and J dropped 4; count of bases not matched to a gene: 3. CDR3 length equals 12 residues. Germline-derived CDR1 and CDR2 are MNHEY and SVGAGI. The CDR3 sequence is CASKQGLYGYTF. The DNA of the CDR3 is TGTGCCAGCAAACAGGGGCTCTATGGCTACACCTTC.